Listed here is a single T cell receptor beta chain. As yet, its antigen is unknown. Method: immunoSEQ multiplex PCR; TCRdb's copy keeps in-frame clones and lacks some. The sample lists about 180,000 clones; about 91% were seen once. These data come from a study of T cell responses to AZD1222 COVID-19 vaccine. Notes on the study in general: Repertoires were sampled only after the peak T cell response.

The CDR3 runs to 15 residues. V lost 2 bases, J lost 3 bases, and 4 bases stayed unmatched. Germline V gene lookup returns CDR1 MNHEY and CDR2 SVGAGI. The TCR comes from an adult in good health. The rearrangement links TRBV6-5 to TRBJ1-1; 9 bases are shared with TRBD1. The sample here was peripheral blood, taken on day 0 of AZD1222 vaccination. The CDR3 loop reads CASSYQGQGHTEAFF. CDR3 nucleotide sequence: TGTGCCAGCAGTTACCAAGGACAGGGGCACACTGAAGCTTTCTTT.